The 2 T cell receptor beta chains given below trace back to one sample, sequenced in a study of technical replicates of blood from a handful of donors. Measured with immunoSEQ multiplex PCR; TCRdb has only the in-frame clones, and not every one. The table lists tens of thousands of clones, around 84% of them singletons. Sequences were obtained from PBMCs. All receptors come from a human donor in good health. Some clones in this sample may be carry-over from other donors' samples.

J is TRBJ1-6 and V is TRBV4-3; D not resolved. Trimming took 4 bases from V and 5 from J, leaving 15 bases between them. Looked up from germline, CDR1 is LGHNA and CDR2 is YSLEER. This CDR3 has 16 residues. The CDR3 is CASSRAAEINNSPLHF. CDR3 coding DNA: TGCGCCAGCAGCCGAGCAGCGGAGATAAATAATTCACCCCTCCACTTT.

The chain employs TRBV14 and TRBJ2-5, with a tentative D call TRBD1 (5 bases). CDR3 length: 14 amino acids. Trimming shortened V by 5 bases and J by 2 bases, and 12 bases separated the two germline ends. Germline loops: CDR1 SGHDN, CDR2 FVKESK. The DNA of the CDR3 is TGTGCCAGCAGCGGAAGGACAAGACAAGAGACCCAGTACTTC. Amino acids: CASSGRTRQETQYF.